Presented here are 26 T cell receptor beta chains from one specimen sequenced in a study of shared clonotypes between healthy human individuals. TCRdb's copy holds only in-frame clones and misses some; the assay was immunoSEQ multiplex PCR. This sample has about 680,000 clones, with approximately 90% found just once. Naivety among CD8 cells was defined by CD45RO negativity and positive CCR7 selection, thereby excluding terminally differentiated effector memory CD45RA+ cells. The sample comprised naive CD8+ T cells sorted from blood. Source of these receptors: a man in his thirties or forties in good health.

The chain recombines TRBV19 with TRBJ1-4, with a weak D call TRBD1 (5 bases). The germline V gene has CDR1 LNHDA and CDR2 SQIVND (reference sequence). V shed 3 bases and J shed 7 bases, with 12 bases lying between them. There are 14 residues in the CDR3. The CDR3 DNA follows: TGTGCCAGTAGTATCTTCTCTGGGGGTGAAAAACTGTTTTTT. As protein: CASSIFSGGEKLFF.

The CDR3 loop reads CASSFRKGNRGTQYF. In DNA form, the CDR3 reads TGTGCCAGCAGTTTTCGCAAGGGCAACAGGGGTACGCAGTATTTT. The rearrangement uses TRBV28 and TRBJ2-3; 7 bases fit TRBD1. Germline V gives CDR1 MDHEN, CDR2 SYDVKM. This CDR3 is built from 15 residues. J lost 8 bases, V lost 3 bases, and 11 bases had no gene match.

The CDR3, as DNA: TGTGCCACCAGCAGCCCCTGGGAGGGCGGGAGAGGCCCAGTTAATGAGCAGTTCTTC. Translating gives CATSSPWEGGRGPVNEQFF. This sequence joins TRBV15 and TRBJ2-1, with 7 nucleotides matching TRBD2. The CDR3 runs to 19 residues. V was pared by 3 bases and J by 7 bases, with 21 bases of the junction left unmatched. Germline assignment: CDR1 LNHNV and CDR2 YYDKDF (reference sequence).

The chain combines TRBV14 with TRBJ2-7; 12 nucleotides line up with TRBD2. Germline CDR1 is SGHDN and CDR2 is FVKESK. V was pared by 4 bases and J by 7 bases, with 14 bases of the junction left unmatched. The CDR3 runs to 17 residues. CDR3 bases: TGTGCCAGCAGCCCCGAAGCAGCTAGCGGGAGGGCCTGGGAGCAGTACTTC. Translating it yields CASSPEAASGRAWEQYF.

The chain joins TRBV2 to TRBJ2-3; 12 bases line up with TRBD1. Germline assignment: CDR1 SNHLY and CDR2 FYNNEI. The CDR3 is made up of 15 amino acids. Trimming removed 6 bases from V and 6 bases from J; junction bases left unmatched: 7. This CDR3 is CASRPGQGASDTQYF. The CDR3 DNA sequence: TGTGCCAGCAGGCCGGGACAGGGGGCATCGGATACGCAGTATTTT.

This rearrangement joins TRBV27 to TRBJ2-7; D might be TRBD2 (5 bases). Trimming stripped 6 bases from V and 3 bases from J, with 21 bases between. Germline V gene sequence: CDR1 MNHEY, CDR2 SMNVEV (reference sequence). The CDR3 spans 16 residues. CDR3 coding DNA: TGTGCCAGCAGCCTCCGTAGTTACGGGAAGGACTACGAGCAGTACTTC. Its translation is CASSLRSYGKDYEQYF.

V is TRBV7-3 and J is TRBJ2-3, with D unclear. The CDR3 is 18 residues long. The germline V and J ends were trimmed by 5 bases and 2 bases, with 23 bases remaining between them. Per germline, CDR1 SGHTA and CDR2 FQGTGA. The CDR3 reads CASSPKSDGKVDTDTQYF. CDR3 DNA: TGTGCCAGCAGCCCAAAGAGCGATGGGAAGGTAGACACAGATACGCAGTATTTT.

The chain combines TRBV29-1 with TRBJ1-4; no definite D call. The CDR3 has 12 residues. Germline assignment: CDR1 SQVTM and CDR2 ANQGSEA. CDR3: CSGGATNEKLFF. For the CDR3, the DNA is TGCAGTGGTGGAGCAACTAATGAAAAACTGTTTTTT.

The chain couples TRBV27 to TRBJ1-5; D may be TRBD1 (6 bases). From germline, CDR1 is MNHEY and CDR2 SMNVEV (reference sequence). Trimming cost V 9 bases and J 0 bases, with 21 bases left between them. This CDR3 comprises 17 residues. The CDR3 reads CASAAGERMYSNQPQHF. The CDR3 nucleotides are TGTGCCAGTGCGGCAGGGGAAAGGATGTATAGCAATCAGCCCCAGCATTTT.

This chain connects TRBV12-5 to TRBJ2-1; tentative D call: TRBD2 (6 bases). V gave up 6 bases and J gave up 7 bases, with 13 bases separating them. Looked up from germline, CDR1 is LGHNT and CDR2 is FRNRAP. The CDR3 is 13 amino acids. DNA of the CDR3: TGTGCTAGTGGCACCGGGACTGATAATGAGCAGTTCTTC. Residues: CASGTGTDNEQFF. Full variable domain (missing parts from reference TRBV12-5 and TRBJ2-1): DARVTQTPRHKVTEMGQEVTMRCQPILGHNTVFWYRQTMMQGLELLAYFRNRAPLDDSGMPKDRFSAEMPDATLATLKIQPSEPRDSAVYFCASGTGTDNEQFFGPGTRLTVL.

This clone has a single count. V usage is TRBV30 and J usage is TRBJ2-1, with a possible D match to TRBD1 (6 bases). The ends were cut back, 0 bases at V and 10 bases at J, with 10 bases in the middle. Germline V lookup: CDR1 GTSNPN, CDR2 SVGIG (reference sequence). The CDR3 sequence is 12 residues long. The CDR3: CAWSVLDREQFF. In DNA form, the CDR3 reads TGTGCCTGGAGTGTCCTTGACAGGGAGCAGTTCTTC.

The chain combines TRBV10-3 with TRBJ2-1; TRBD2 matches 16 bases. CDR1 and CDR2 from the germline V gene are ENHRY and SYGVKD. There are 20 residues in the CDR3. The V and J ends lost 3 bases and 3 bases, in that order; junction bases with no gene match: 11. CDR3 sequence reads: CAISDFLGLAGGVGYNEQFF. The DNA of the CDR3 is TGTGCCATCAGTGACTTTCTGGGACTAGCGGGAGGGGTGGGCTACAATGAGCAGTTCTTC.

The chain is built from TRBV2 and TRBJ1-5, with 9 bases matching TRBD1. This CDR3 spans 13 amino acids. V shed 8 bases, J shed 5 bases, and the junction held 4 bases outside the gene matches. Per germline, CDR1 SNHLY and CDR2 FYNNEI. The CDR3 protein is CASGTGLYQPQHF. CDR3 DNA sequence: TGTGCCAGCGGGACAGGGCTTTATCAGCCCCAGCATTTT. The full variable domain, its missing parts supplied by reference TRBV2 and TRBJ1-5, is EPEVTQTPSHQVTQMGQEVILRCVPISNHLYFYWYRQILGQKVEFLVSFYNNEISEKSEIFDDQFSVERPDGSNFTLKIRSTKLEDSAMYFCASGTGLYQPQHFGDGTRLSIL.

The V call is TRBV6-6, the J call TRBJ2-2; TRBD2 is a possible D gene (5 bases). The germline V gene has CDR1 MNHNY and CDR2 SVGAGI (reference sequence). The CDR3 sequence is 13 residues long. Trimming cost V 5 bases and J 6 bases, with 10 bases left between them. CDR3: CASSTSGAGELFF. CDR3 in DNA: TGTGCCAGCAGTACAAGCGGCGCCGGGGAGCTGTTTTTT.

This clone appeared a single time. The chain employs TRBV19 and TRBJ1-1; D remains unclear. V lost 5 bases, J lost 3 bases, and 19 bases lay in between. CDR3 length: 16 residues. CDR1 is LNHDA and CDR2 is SQIVND in the germline V gene (reference sequence). CDR3 loop: CASSLAWLGWDTEAFF. DNA of the CDR3: TGTGCCAGTAGTTTGGCATGGCTTGGTTGGGACACTGAAGCTTTCTTT.

This clone was observed once. The J gene is TRBJ2-5, the V gene TRBV19, with D possibly TRBD2 on 5 matching bases. Per germline, CDR1 LNHDA and CDR2 SQIVND (reference sequence). Trimming left V 6 bases short and J 2 bases short, with 16 bases between. CDR3 length: 15 amino acids. Here the CDR3 reads CASSPGRGAQETQYF. DNA for the CDR3: TGTGCCAGTAGCCCGGGGAGAGGCGCGCAAGAGACCCAGTACTTC.

V is TRBV19 and J is TRBJ2-2, with a weak D call TRBD1 (6 bases). The CDR3 runs 15 residues. V was trimmed by 7 bases and J by 4 bases, leaving 16 bases between them. Germline CDR1 is LNHDA and CDR2 is SQIVND (reference sequence). The CDR3 DNA follows: TGTGCCAGTAACCAAGACAGGTCTACCACCGGGGAGCTGTTTTTT. Its translation is CASNQDRSTTGELFF.

This chain links TRBV15 with TRBJ1-2; the D is unclear. With 0 bases removed from V and 8 bases from J, the gap between germline ends came to 13 bases. Germline V CDR1 and CDR2: LNHNV, YYDKDF (reference sequence). This CDR3 is built from 14 residues. As DNA, the CDR3 is TGTGCCACCAGCAGAGATCGCTCGGGAGGAGGCTACACCTTC. Translating gives CATSRDRSGGGYTF.

In DNA form, the CDR3 reads TGTGCCAGCAGGCCCCGCGGGGGGACTAGCGACGAGCAGTACTTC. Amino acids: CASRPRGGTSDEQYF. This chain links TRBV7-9 with TRBJ2-7; 10 bases are shared with TRBD2. V was clipped by 6 bases and J by 5 bases; unmatched bases: 10. CDR1 and CDR2 (germline): SEHNR, FQNEAQ (reference sequence). The CDR3 covers 15 residues.

This chain joins TRBV7-6 and TRBJ2-7, with D hard to call. The germline V gene has CDR1 SGHVS and CDR2 FNYEAQ. The length of the CDR3 is 13 residues. With 5 bases removed from V and 2 bases from J, the gap between germline ends came to 10 bases. The CDR3 bases are TGTGCCAGCAGCCACAGCGAGACCTACGAGCAGTACTTC. Its translation is CASSHSETYEQYF.

This sequence joins TRBV9 and TRBJ2-1; TRBD2 matches at 12 bases. The CDR3 is 15 residues long. The V gene's germline CDR1 is SGDLS and CDR2 YYNGEE. V dropped 0 bases and J dropped 7; count of bases not matched to a gene: 2. CDR3 bases: TGTGCCAGCAGCGTAGACCTAGCGGGAGGGAATGAGCAGTTCTTC. Protein product: CASSVDLAGGNEQFF. The full variable domain, in which reference TRBV9 and TRBJ2-1 provide the parts outside the CDR3, is DSGVTQTPKHLITATGQRVTLRCSPRSGDLSVYWYQQSLDQGLQFLIQYYNGEERAKGNILERFSAQQFPDLHSELNLSSLELGDSALYFCASSVDLAGGNEQFFGPGTRLTVL.

Worth noting for this clone: This sample also contains other DNA sequences that code for the same CDR3. The chain has TRBV27 and TRBJ1-1; D remains ambiguous. The CDR3 extends over 13 amino acids. V was cut by 6 bases and J by 1 base, with 9 bases left in between. CDR1 and CDR2 (germline): MNHEY, SMNVEV (reference sequence). CDR3 nucleotide sequence: TGTGCCAGCAGCACCAGAGGGAACACTGAAGCTTTCTTT. It is translated as CASSTRGNTEAFF.

The rearrangement uses TRBV15 and TRBJ2-1; D not certain. The CDR3 length is 14 residues. The V gene lost 4 bases and the J gene lost 1 base, with 8 bases spanning the gap. Germline CDR1 and CDR2: LNHNV and YYDKDF (reference sequence). This CDR3 reads CATSNSGSYNEQFF. CDR3 in DNA: TGTGCCACCAGCAATTCCGGGTCCTACAATGAGCAGTTCTTC.

The chain uses TRBV6-1 and TRBJ1-1, with D possibly TRBD1 on 6 matching bases. The germline gives CDR1 MNHNS, CDR2 SASEGT. Trimming cost V 8 bases and J 3 bases, with 16 bases left between them. This CDR3 region has 14 residues. CDR3 residues: CASPRRGRHTEAFF. The CDR3 DNA reads TGTGCCAGCCCGAGGCGGGGGCGTCACACTGAAGCTTTCTTT.

This sequence joins TRBV28 and TRBJ2-1, with 12 bases identical to TRBD2. Germline assignment: CDR1 MDHEN and CDR2 SYDVKM. J lost 3 bases, V lost 5 bases, and 8 bases had no gene match. There are 17 residues in the CDR3. CDR3 bases: TGTGCCAGCAGTAGCAGGACTAGCGGGATTCTCTACAATGAGCAGTTCTTC. Residues: CASSSRTSGILYNEQFF.

The V gene is TRBV10-3, the J gene TRBJ2-3, with TRBD2 identical over 8 bases. The ends lost 2 bases at V and 1 base at J; junction bases unmatched: 5. The germline V gene has CDR1 ENHRY and CDR2 SYGVKD. The CDR3 has 16 amino acids. The CDR3 is CAISETAGAGTDTQYF. CDR3 in DNA: TGTGCCATCAGTGAGACAGCGGGAGCAGGCACAGATACGCAGTATTTT.